This entry lists 15 T cell receptor beta chains sequenced from one sample in a study of blood T cell repertoires in COVID-19. Assay: immunoSEQ multiplex PCR; the TCRdb copy retains only in-frame clones and omits some. The table records 200,000 to 250,000 clones, roughly 87% of them present only once. Sequencing was performed on PBMCs or T cells enriched from blood (not recorded which). These receptors were taken from a young man in a cohort exposed to, infected with or recovered from COVID-19 (not recorded which).

This chain uses TRBV5-1 with TRBJ1-4, with TRBD1 as a possible D gene (6 bases). The germline V gene has CDR1 SGHRS and CDR2 YFSETQ. The CDR3 spans 18 residues. V was cut by 0 bases and J by 5 bases, with 20 bases left in between. CDR3: CASSLDVIKGEGNEKLFF. The CDR3 DNA sequence: TGCGCCAGCAGCTTGGACGTAATTAAGGGGGAGGGAAATGAAAAACTGTTTTTT.

The chain has TRBV6-6 and TRBJ2-2; 8 positions match TRBD2. The CDR3 contains 16 residues. CDR1 is MNHNY and CDR2 is SVGAGI in the germline V gene (reference sequence). V dropped 2 bases and J dropped 6; count of bases not matched to a gene: 8. The CDR3 loop reads CASSYEPGLAPGELFF. The CDR3 DNA sequence: TGTGCCAGCAGTTACGAACCCGGACTAGCCCCCGGGGAGCTGTTTTTT.

V usage is TRBV25-1 and J usage is TRBJ2-5, with D possibly being TRBD1 (5 bases). The V and J ends lost 5 bases and 2 bases respectively, with 12 bases between them. CDR1 and CDR2 from the germline V gene are MGHDK and SYGVNS. CDR3 length: 14 amino acids. The CDR3 spells CASSPPTVQETQYF. The CDR3 bases are TGTGCCAGCAGTCCCCCGACAGTTCAAGAGACCCAGTACTTC.

This rearrangement joins TRBV11-2 to TRBJ1-2; maybe TRBD1 (6 bases). CDR3 length: 15 residues. Germline loops: CDR1 SGHAT, CDR2 FQNNGV. The V end was cut by 1 base, the J end by 3 bases, with 12 bases between. The CDR3 DNA reads TGTGCCAGCAGCTTAGCCCATGAGGGGGACTATGGCTACACCTTC. This codes for CASSLAHEGDYGYTF.

The chain is built from TRBV9 and TRBJ2-6; weak D call: TRBD2 (5 bases). Germline CDR1 SGDLS, CDR2 YYNGEE. This CDR3 spans 17 amino acids. The ends were cut back, 6 bases at V and 2 bases at J, with 18 bases in the middle. The CDR3 nucleotides read TGTGCCAGCACCGGCCCCTCTCGAGGGACTGGGGCCAACGTCCTGACTTTC. Its translation: CASTGPSRGTGANVLTF.

With regard to this clone: The DNA is omitted, as the CDR3 cannot be located on it reliably, and the CDR3 follows TCRdb's listing. This chain joins TRBV7-5 and TRBJ2-1; the D call of TRBD1 is as the table states it, not checked on the DNA. TRBV7-5 is assigned pseudogene status. The CDR3 region is 17 residues in length, termini included. The CDR3 spells CARSLGFGTGTNNEQFF.

The rearrangement joins TRBV6-2 or TRBV6-3 to TRBJ2-1; 7 nucleotides line up with TRBD1. Trimming at V came to 6 bases and at J to 9 bases, leaving 26 bases not matched to a gene. Germline V gene lookup returns CDR1 MNHEY and CDR2 SVGEGT. The CDR3 loop spans 19 amino acids. CDR3 DNA: TGTGCCAGCAGCGGTTGGGGACAGAGTGTCGTCCGGCACAATGGTGAGCAGTTCTTC. It yields the protein CASSGWGQSVVRHNGEQFF.

The chain links TRBV27 to TRBJ2-7, with 7 bases identical to TRBD1. Germline lookup yields CDR1 MNHEY and CDR2 SMNVEV (reference sequence). The ends lost 2 bases at V and 3 bases at J; junction bases unmatched: 4. This CDR3 has 14 residues. The CDR3 DNA is TGTGCCAGCAGTTTACCGGGACAGATCTACGAGCAGTACTTC. It translates to CASSLPGQIYEQYF.

On this clone itself: Other DNA sequences of this sample code for an identical CDR3. The chain links TRBV5-1 to TRBJ1-3; weak D call: TRBD1 (6 bases). The CDR3 is made up of 14 amino acids. Between the trimmed V and J ends, which lost 2 bases and 4 bases, there was a span of 10 bases. In germline, CDR1 is SGHRS, CDR2 YFSETQ. CDR3 sequence: CASSFQGTGNTIYF. CDR3 sequence (DNA): TGCGCCAGCAGCTTCCAGGGGACAGGAAACACCATATATTTT.

The CDR3: CATSDLEVLSYEQYF. CDR3 coding DNA: TGTGCCACCAGTGATTTAGAGGTTCTTTCCTACGAGCAGTACTTC. The genes are TRBV24-1 and TRBJ2-7, with D uncertain. The V and J ends lost 1 base and 1 base respectively, with 10 bases between them. The CDR3 extends over 15 amino acids. Germline CDR1 reads KGHDR; CDR2 reads SFDVKD.

This chain uses TRBV6-1 with TRBJ1-2; 8 nucleotides match TRBD1. The length of the CDR3 is 15 residues. The V gene's germline CDR1 is MNHNS and CDR2 SASEGT. Losses at the gene ends were 3 bases for V and 7 bases for J; bases not matched to a gene: 10. DNA of the CDR3: TGTGCCAGCAGTGACCCCCCTACAGGGGGATTTGGCTACACCTTC. Its protein product is CASSDPPTGGFGYTF.

This chain connects TRBV10-3 to TRBJ1-1; 7 bases are a match to TRBD1. Germline lookup yields CDR1 ENHRY and CDR2 SYGVKD. The V and J ends lost 5 bases and 2 bases, in that order; junction bases with no gene match: 14. There are 17 residues in the CDR3. CDR3 in amino acids: CAISRQAYGDSNTEAFF. CDR3 nucleotide sequence: TGTGCCATCAGTCGTCAGGCTTATGGGGACAGCAACACTGAAGCTTTCTTT.

The chain carries TRBV7-2 and TRBJ2-7, with D possibly being TRBD1 (5 bases). The ends were cut back, 1 base at V and 1 base at J, with 8 bases in the middle. The CDR3 contains 14 residues. Germline CDR1 and CDR2: SGHTA and FQGNSA. The CDR3 region has the DNA TGTGCCAGCAGCTTAGGACCAGGGTCCTACGAGCAGTACTTC. This translates into CASSLGPGSYEQYF.

V gene TRBV19 combines with J gene TRBJ1-4; 7 bases align to TRBD1. The CDR3 is 16 residues long. J gave up 3 bases and V 5 bases, and 9 bases lay outside the gene matches. Germline V gene lookup returns CDR1 LNHDA and CDR2 SQIVND (reference sequence). The CDR3 spells CASSLKTGLANEKLFF. The CDR3 DNA reads as TGTGCCAGTAGTTTAAAGACAGGGTTGGCTAATGAAAAACTGTTTTTT.

This sequence joins TRBV27 and TRBJ2-7, with 13 bases fitting TRBD2. Unmatched junction bases numbered 8, after V lost 6 bases and J lost 6 bases. CDR1 and CDR2 (germline): MNHEY, SMNVEV (reference sequence). This CDR3 is 15 amino acids long. The CDR3 here is CASSQRTSGSLEQYF. Written as DNA, the CDR3 is TGTGCCAGCAGCCAAAGGACTAGCGGGAGTCTCGAGCAGTACTTC.